Each of the 11 T cell receptor beta chains below was sequenced from the same sample in a study of blood T cell repertoires in COVID-19 (dated by TCRdb to the early 2020s). Receptor amplification or capture employed the immunoSEQ multiplex PCR assay. The source is immuneACCESS, and TCRdb retained only in-frame sequences with V and J called. Part of the clones is not carried over; for the studies checked, unresolved V genes explain less than half of this, and the remainder is unexplained. Recorded for this sample are fewer than 100,000 clones; about 90% of them occurred a single time. The ten largest clones capture 7% to 8% of the sample. Specimen: peripheral blood. Source of these receptors: a human donor with acute or convalescent COVID-19. The donor label of this sample is uncertain.

The rearrangement uses TRBV2 and TRBJ1-2; 10 nucleotides align to TRBD1. The germline V gene encodes CDR1 SNHLY and CDR2 FYNNEI. The J segment lost 3 bases and the V segment lost 6 bases, leaving 7 bases of the junction unmatched. This CDR3 region has 15 residues. This CDR3 is CASRDRGRIDYGYTF. The CDR3 DNA reads as TGTGCCAGCAGAGACAGGGGGCGGATTGACTATGGCTACACCTTC.

The gene calls are TRBV7-2 and TRBJ2-5, with TRBD1 identical over 10 bases. CDR3 size: 15 residues. V lost 3 bases to trimming and J lost 4 bases; unmatched junction nucleotides: 5. The V gene's germline CDR1 is SGHTA and CDR2 FQGNSA. CDR3 nucleotide sequence: TGTGCCAGCAGCTTCGACAGGGGGCGAAGAGAGACCCAGTACTTC. This encodes CASSFDRGRRETQYF.

CDR3 amino acids: CASGPLLGGAWTEAFF. The DNA for the CDR3 is TGTGCCAGCGGCCCACTGTTAGGAGGGGCATGGACTGAAGCTTTCTTT. The genes are TRBV28 and TRBJ1-1; the D gene is possibly TRBD1 (5 bases). Trimming cost V 8 bases and J 5 bases, with 24 bases left between them. The CDR3 is made up of 16 amino acids. Germline lookup yields CDR1 MDHEN and CDR2 SYDVKM.

The V gene is TRBV4-2, the J gene TRBJ1-2; 8 bases are a match to TRBD1. The length of the CDR3 is 16 residues. Per germline, CDR1 LGHNA and CDR2 YNFKEQ. V gave up 0 bases and J gave up 2 bases; unmatched junction bases: 5. The CDR3 region is CASSQDVSGGNYGYTF. For the CDR3, the DNA is TGTGCCAGCAGCCAAGACGTATCAGGGGGCAACTATGGCTACACCTTC.

This chain joins TRBV5-5 and TRBJ2-2, with 8 bases that match TRBD1. Germline V gene lookup returns CDR1 SGHKS and CDR2 YYEKEE (reference sequence). This CDR3 is 15 amino acids long. V shed 6 bases and J 7 bases; nucleotides not matched to a gene: 11. The chain's CDR3 is CASNPTGVKGGELFF. CDR3 bases: TGTGCCAGCAACCCGACAGGGGTTAAGGGCGGGGAGCTGTTTTTT.

This rearrangement joins TRBV3-1 (or the pseudogene TRBV3-2) to TRBJ2-1, with a tentative D call TRBD1 (6 bases). Deletions cut 4 bases from V and 0 bases from J, with 7 bases between. The CDR3 contains 14 residues. Germline lookup yields CDR1 LGHDT and CDR2 YNNKEL (reference sequence). CDR3 DNA: TGTGCCAGCAGCCGGGACAACTCCTACAATGAGCAGTTCTTC. This sequence encodes CASSRDNSYNEQFF.

The V and J genes are TRBV7-3 and TRBJ2-3, with D perhaps TRBD1 (6 bases). CDR1 SGHTA and CDR2 FQGTGA come from the germline V gene. The V end lost 4 bases, the J end lost 1 base, and 9 bases lay between the germline ends. This CDR3 comprises 14 residues. The CDR3 region has the DNA TGTGCCAGCAGCTCAGGGGCGGGCACAGATACGCAGTATTTT. Translation: CASSSGAGTDTQYF.

The V call is TRBV19, the J call TRBJ1-1, with D possibly matching TRBD1 (6 bases). This CDR3 spans 16 amino acids. V lost 7 bases, J lost 6 bases, and 24 bases lay in between. The germline CDR1 and CDR2 sequences are LNHDA and SQIVND (reference sequence). This CDR3 is CASTSLQNRVSAEAFF. CDR3 bases: TGTGCCAGTACCTCCCTCCAGAACAGGGTGAGCGCTGAAGCTTTCTTT.

The chain couples TRBV29-1 to TRBJ1-5; D is uncertain. The CDR3 consists of 13 residues. The germline V gene encodes CDR1 SQVTM and CDR2 ANQGSEA. Trimming left V 4 bases short and J 3 bases short, with 10 bases between. DNA of the CDR3: TGCAGCGTTGGAGCGGGGATCAATCAGCCCCAGCATTTT. It yields the protein CSVGAGINQPQHF.

V usage is TRBV3-1 (or the pseudogene TRBV3-2) and J usage is TRBJ2-7; unclear D gene. CDR3 length: 11 residues. V lost 4 bases to trimming and J lost 7 bases, with 8 bases between them. Looked up from germline, CDR1 is LGHDT and CDR2 is YNNKEL (reference sequence). In DNA, the CDR3 is TGTGCCAGCAGCCTATCCTTTGAGCAGTACTTC. Its protein is CASSLSFEQYF.

This chain uses TRBV7-9 with TRBJ1-1, with D unresolved. V was trimmed by 4 bases and J by 7 bases, leaving 13 bases between them. Germline assignment: CDR1 SEHNR and CDR2 FQNEAQ (reference sequence). The CDR3 runs 13 residues. The chain's CDR3 is CASSSRGGLEAFF. DNA for the CDR3: TGTGCCAGCAGCTCCCGCGGAGGTCTTGAAGCTTTCTTT.